These T cell receptor beta chains were read from a single sample in a study of blood T cell repertoires in COVID-19. Only in-frame clones appear in the TCRdb table, and some are missing; sequencing was by immunoSEQ multiplex PCR. The data hold 400,000 to 550,000 clones, with 85% to 90% observed a single time. The source material was peripheral blood. The receptors derive from a young woman with acute or convalescent COVID-19. CDR3s include the opening cysteine and the closing phenylalanine or tryptophan. Each record gives: CDR3 length, D gene, V gene, J gene, CDR3 protein, CDR3 DNA. A D gene is named only where the DNA matches it firmly.

len: 11; d_gene: -; v_gene: TRBV20-1; j_gene: TRBJ2-1; CDR3aa: CSPLTEGEQFF; CDR3nt: TGCAGTCCCCTAACGGAGGGCGAGCAGTTCTTC
len: 13; d_gene: TRBD1; v_gene: TRBV30; j_gene: TRBJ1-1; CDR3aa: CACLRGLGTEAFF; CDR3nt: TGTGCCTGCCTCAGGGGGCTTGGCACTGAAGCTTTCTTT
len: 12; d_gene: TRBD1; v_gene: TRBV29-1; j_gene: TRBJ1-1; CDR3aa: CSAPMTGPEAFF; CDR3nt: TGCAGCGCACCAATGACAGGGCCGGAAGCTTTCTTT
len: 15; d_gene: TRBD2; v_gene: TRBV9; j_gene: TRBJ2-1; CDR3aa: CASSVDGGGAIEQFF; CDR3nt: TGTGCCAGCAGCGTAGACGGCGGGGGGGCAATTGAGCAGTTCTTC
len: 15; d_gene: TRBD1; v_gene: TRBV28; j_gene: TRBJ2-5; CDR3aa: CASSSRTGFKETQYF; CDR3nt: TGTGCCAGCAGTTCGCGGACAGGGTTTAAAGAGACCCAGTACTTC
len: 16; d_gene: TRBD2; v_gene: TRBV27; j_gene: TRBJ2-1; CDR3aa: CASSALARGGYNEQFF; CDR3nt: TGTGCCAGCAGTGCTCTGGCGCGCGGGGGATACAATGAGCAGTTCTTC
len: 13; d_gene: -; v_gene: TRBV19; j_gene: TRBJ1-2; CDR3aa: CASRSSDRYGYTF; CDR3nt: TGTGCCAGTAGATCATCCGACAGATATGGCTACACCTTC
len: 16; d_gene: -; v_gene: TRBV6-5; j_gene: TRBJ2-3; CDR3aa: CASSYKWGGGTDTQYF; CDR3nt: TGTGCCAGCAGTTACAAATGGGGCGGGGGCACAGATACGCAGTATTTT
len: 16; d_gene: -; v_gene: TRBV6-6; j_gene: TRBJ1-4; CDR3aa: CASSYSTTGANEKLFF; CDR3nt: TGTGCCAGCAGTTACTCTACGACAGGTGCAAATGAAAAACTGTTTTTT
len: 18; d_gene: TRBD1; v_gene: TRBV19; j_gene: TRBJ1-1; CDR3aa: CASMLIRNRDSPNTEAFF; CDR3nt: TGTGCCAGTATGTTAATTAGGAATAGGGACAGCCCGAACACTGAAGCTTTCTTT
len: 13; d_gene: -; v_gene: TRBV4-2; j_gene: TRBJ2-7; CDR3aa: CASSQETLREQYF; CDR3nt: TGTGCCAGCAGCCAAGAGACGCTGAGGGAGCAGTACTTC
len: 14; d_gene: -; v_gene: TRBV3-1/TRBV3-2; j_gene: TRBJ1-6; CDR3aa: CASSKSRVDSPLHF; CDR3nt: TGTGCCAGCAGCAAATCTCGGGTCGATTCACCCCTCCACTTT
len: 13; d_gene: -; v_gene: TRBV10-3; j_gene: TRBJ1-1; CDR3aa: CAISDVAGTEAFF; CDR3nt: TGTGCCATCAGTGATGTGGCAGGTACTGAAGCTTTCTTT
len: 14; d_gene: -; v_gene: TRBV7-9; j_gene: TRBJ2-3; CDR3aa: CASSETGSTDTQYF; CDR3nt: TGTGCCAGCAGCGAAACGGGGTCGACAGATACGCAGTATTTT
len: 14; d_gene: -; v_gene: TRBV10-3; j_gene: TRBJ2-3; CDR3aa: CAITKGLEADTQYF; CDR3nt: TGTGCCATCACTAAGGGCCTGGAGGCAGATACGCAGTATTTT
len: 14; d_gene: -; v_gene: TRBV5-6; j_gene: TRBJ2-7; CDR3aa: CASSLGGKAYEQYF; CDR3nt: TGTGCCAGCAGCTTGGGCGGAAAGGCCTACGAGCAGTACTTC
len: 11; d_gene: -; v_gene: TRBV2; j_gene: TRBJ2-5; CDR3aa: CASSEGATQYF; CDR3nt: TGTGCCAGCAGTGAAGGGGCCACCCAGTACTTC
len: 15; d_gene: TRBD1; v_gene: TRBV28; j_gene: TRBJ1-2; CDR3aa: CASSLDRRPPYGYTF; CDR3nt: TGTGCCAGCAGTCTGGACAGGCGTCCCCCCTATGGCTACACCTTC
len: 16; d_gene: TRBD1; v_gene: TRBV9; j_gene: TRBJ1-2; CDR3aa: CASSELGQGTYYGYTF; CDR3nt: TGTGCCAGCAGCGAGCTGGGACAGGGGACATATTACGGCTACACCTTC
len: 17; d_gene: -; v_gene: TRBV19; j_gene: TRBJ1-2; CDR3aa: CASSIGAEYSNNYGYTF; CDR3nt: TGTGCCAGTAGTATTGGGGCAGAGTACTCAAATAACTATGGCTACACCTTC
len: 13; d_gene: -; v_gene: TRBV19; j_gene: TRBJ1-2; CDR3aa: CASSPGAGYGYTF; CDR3nt: TGTGCCAGTAGTCCAGGGGCTGGCTATGGCTACACCTTC